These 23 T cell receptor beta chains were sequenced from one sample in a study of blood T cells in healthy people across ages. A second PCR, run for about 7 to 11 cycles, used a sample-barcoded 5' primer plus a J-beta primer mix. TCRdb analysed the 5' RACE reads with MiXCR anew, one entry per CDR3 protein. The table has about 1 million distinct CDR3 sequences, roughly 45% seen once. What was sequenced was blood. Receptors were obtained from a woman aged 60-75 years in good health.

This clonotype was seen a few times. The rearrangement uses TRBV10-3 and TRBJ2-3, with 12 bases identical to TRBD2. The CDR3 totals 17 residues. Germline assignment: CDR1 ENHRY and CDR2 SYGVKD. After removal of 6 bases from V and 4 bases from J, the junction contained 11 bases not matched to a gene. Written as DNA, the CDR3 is TGTGCCATCAGCGAGACCCAAGGACTAGCGGGGCCAGATACGCAGTATTTT. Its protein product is CAISETQGLAGPDTQYF.

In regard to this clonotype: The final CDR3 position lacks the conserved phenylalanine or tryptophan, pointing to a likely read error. This CDR3 is CSVVAGTDRTGTEAFI. The DNA for the CDR3 is TGCAGCGTTGTCGCAGGGACTGACCGAACAGGCACTGAAGCTTTCATT. This chain connects TRBV29-1 to TRBJ1-1, with D maybe TRBD1 (5 bases). CDR1 is SQVTM and CDR2 is ANQGSEA in the germline V gene. V shed 4 bases and J shed 4 bases, with 22 bases lying between them. This CDR3 has 16 residues.

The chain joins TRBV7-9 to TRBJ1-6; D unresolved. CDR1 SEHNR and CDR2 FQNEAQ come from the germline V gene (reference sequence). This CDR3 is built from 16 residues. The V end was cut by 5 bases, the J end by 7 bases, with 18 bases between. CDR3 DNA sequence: TGTGCCAGCAGCAAACGCGGGTCGCCTAGCAATTCACCCCTCCACTTT. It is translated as CASSKRGSPSNSPLHF.

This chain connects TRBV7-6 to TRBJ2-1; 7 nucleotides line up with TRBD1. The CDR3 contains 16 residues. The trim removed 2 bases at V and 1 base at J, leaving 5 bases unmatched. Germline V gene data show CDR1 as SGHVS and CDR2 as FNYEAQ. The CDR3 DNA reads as TGTGCCAGCAGCTTAAAAGCGACAGGGTCCTACAATGAGCAGTTCTTC. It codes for CASSLKATGSYNEQFF.

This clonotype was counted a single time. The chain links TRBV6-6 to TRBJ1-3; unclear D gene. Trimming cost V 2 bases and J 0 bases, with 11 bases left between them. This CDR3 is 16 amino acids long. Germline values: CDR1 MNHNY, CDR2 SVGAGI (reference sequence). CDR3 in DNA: TGTGCCAGCAGTTACGGGCAGCAGAGCTCTGGAAACACCATATATTTT. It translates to CASSYGQQSSGNTIYF.

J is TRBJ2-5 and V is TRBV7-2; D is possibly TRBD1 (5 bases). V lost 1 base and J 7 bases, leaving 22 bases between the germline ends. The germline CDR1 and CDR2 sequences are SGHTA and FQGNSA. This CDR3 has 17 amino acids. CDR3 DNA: TGTGCCAGCAGCTTAGGTAGCCTTCGCACAGGAGAAGGGACCCAGTACTTC. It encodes CASSLGSLRTGEGTQYF.

The CDR3 is CASSVSRASGANVLTF. In DNA form, the CDR3 reads TGTGCCAGCAGTGTTAGCAGGGCTAGTGGGGCCAACGTCCTGACTTTC. The J gene is TRBJ2-6, the V gene TRBV6-1; D is perhaps TRBD1 (5 bases). V lost 4 bases, J lost 3 bases, and 13 bases lay in between. The germline gives CDR1 MNHNS, CDR2 SASEGT. The CDR3 loop spans 16 amino acids.

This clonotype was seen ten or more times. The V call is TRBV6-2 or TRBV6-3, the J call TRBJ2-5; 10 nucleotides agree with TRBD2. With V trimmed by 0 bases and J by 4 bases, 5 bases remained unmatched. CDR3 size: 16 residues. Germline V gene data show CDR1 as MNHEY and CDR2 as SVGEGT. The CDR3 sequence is CASSYSLLAGGETQYF. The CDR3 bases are TGTGCCAGCAGTTACTCGCTTTTAGCGGGAGGAGAGACCCAGTACTTC.

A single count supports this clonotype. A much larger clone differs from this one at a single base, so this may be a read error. For the CDR3, the DNA is TGCAGTGCTAGAGGGGGGACCCACGAGCAGTACTTC. Its translation is CSARGGTHEQYF. V usage is TRBV20-1 and J usage is TRBJ2-5, with D possibly called TRBD1 or TRBD2 (5 bases each). TRBJ2-7 matches the DNA end more closely, so the J call is doubtful. This CDR3 region has 12 residues. Germline CDR1 and CDR2: DFQATT and SNEGSKA (reference sequence).

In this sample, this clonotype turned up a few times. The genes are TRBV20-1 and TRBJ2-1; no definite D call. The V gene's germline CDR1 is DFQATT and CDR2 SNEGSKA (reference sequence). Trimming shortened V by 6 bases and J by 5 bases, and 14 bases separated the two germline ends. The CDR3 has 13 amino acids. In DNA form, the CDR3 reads TGCAGTGCCCCTTACCCCCGGGACAATGAGCAGTTCTTC. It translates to CSAPYPRDNEQFF.

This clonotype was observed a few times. The CDR3 sequence is CAISERGAPDTQYF. The CDR3 nucleotides read TGTGCCATCAGTGAGCGGGGCGCACCAGATACGCAGTATTTT. The chain is built from TRBV10-3 and TRBJ2-3; tentatively, D is TRBD1 or TRBD2 (5 bases each). The V and J ends lost 2 bases and 4 bases respectively, with 10 bases between them. The CDR3 contains 14 residues. CDR1 is ENHRY, CDR2 SYGVKD, per germline.

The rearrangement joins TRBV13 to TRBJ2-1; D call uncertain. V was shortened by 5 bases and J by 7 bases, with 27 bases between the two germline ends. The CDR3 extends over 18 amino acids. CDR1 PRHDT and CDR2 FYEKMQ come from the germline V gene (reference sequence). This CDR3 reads CASSLQQSGSPTRNEQFF. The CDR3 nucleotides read TGTGCCAGCAGCCTCCAACAGTCGGGCTCCCCTACAAGGAATGAGCAGTTCTTC.

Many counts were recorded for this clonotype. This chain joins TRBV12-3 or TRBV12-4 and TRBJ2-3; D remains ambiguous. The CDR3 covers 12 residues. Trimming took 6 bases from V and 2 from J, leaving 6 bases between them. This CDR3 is CASRGTTDTQYF. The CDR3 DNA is TGTGCCAGCAGAGGAACCACAGATACGCAGTATTTT.

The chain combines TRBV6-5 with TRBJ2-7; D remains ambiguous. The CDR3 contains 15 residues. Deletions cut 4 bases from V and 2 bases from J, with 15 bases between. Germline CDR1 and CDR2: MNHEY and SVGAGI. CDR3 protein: CASSSVDSGAYEQYF. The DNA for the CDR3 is TGTGCCAGCAGTTCGGTGGATAGTGGGGCCTACGAGCAGTACTTC.

CDR3 sequence reads: CASSLASADSSYEQYF. CDR3 nucleotide sequence: TGTGCCAGCAGCTTAGCTTCGGCAGACAGCTCCTACGAGCAGTACTTC. The chain uses TRBV7-9 and TRBJ2-7, with a tentative D call TRBD1 (5 bases). CDR1 and CDR2 (germline): SEHNR, FQNEAQ (reference sequence). The CDR3 spans 16 residues. The ends were cut back, 0 bases at V and 0 bases at J, with 12 bases in the middle.

In DNA, the CDR3 is TGTGCCAGCAGCCCACGTCCGGGACTAGCGGGAAATGAGCAGTTCTTC. Protein product: CASSPRPGLAGNEQFF. The chain combines TRBV7-9 with TRBJ2-1; 13 bases line up with TRBD2. This CDR3 contains 16 residues. Germline CDR1 SEHNR, CDR2 FQNEAQ (reference sequence). V shed 5 bases, J shed 7 bases, and the junction held 8 bases outside the gene matches.

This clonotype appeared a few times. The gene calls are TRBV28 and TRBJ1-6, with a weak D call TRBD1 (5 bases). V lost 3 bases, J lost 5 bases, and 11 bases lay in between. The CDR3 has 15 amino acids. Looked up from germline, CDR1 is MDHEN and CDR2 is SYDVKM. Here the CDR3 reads CASSFPMGHNSPLHF. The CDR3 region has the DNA TGTGCCAGCAGTTTCCCCATGGGGCATAATTCACCCCTCCACTTT.

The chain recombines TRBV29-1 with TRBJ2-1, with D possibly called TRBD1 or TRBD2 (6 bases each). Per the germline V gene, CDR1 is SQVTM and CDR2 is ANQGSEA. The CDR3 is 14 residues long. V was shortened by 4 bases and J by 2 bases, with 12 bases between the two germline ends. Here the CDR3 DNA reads TGCAGCGTTGTCCGGGGGCTAGCCTACAATGAGCAGTTCTTC. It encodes CSVVRGLAYNEQFF.

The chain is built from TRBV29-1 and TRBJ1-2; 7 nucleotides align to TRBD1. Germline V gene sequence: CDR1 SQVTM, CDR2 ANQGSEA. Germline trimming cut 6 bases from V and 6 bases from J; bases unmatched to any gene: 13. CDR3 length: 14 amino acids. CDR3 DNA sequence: TGCAGCGTCGCGTCAGGGGGATGGGGAGATGGCTACACCTTC. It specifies CSVASGGWGDGYTF.

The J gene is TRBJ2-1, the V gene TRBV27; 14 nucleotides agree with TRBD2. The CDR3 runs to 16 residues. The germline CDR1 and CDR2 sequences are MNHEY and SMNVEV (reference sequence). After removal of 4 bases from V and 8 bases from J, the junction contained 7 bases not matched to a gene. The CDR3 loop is CASSSHRLAGGDEQFF. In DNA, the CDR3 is TGTGCCAGCAGTTCTCACAGACTAGCGGGAGGGGATGAGCAGTTCTTC.

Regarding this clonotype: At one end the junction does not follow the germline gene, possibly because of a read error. This chain's CDR3 is CTSSVAGSGSSYEQYF. The CDR3 coding sequence is TGTACCAGCAGCGTAGCGGGGAGCGGGAGTAGTTACGAGCAGTACTTC. The rearrangement links TRBV9 to TRBJ2-1; 8 positions match TRBD2. The assigned J gene may be wrong: the sequence end matches TRBJ2-7 better. Germline loops: CDR1 SGDLS, CDR2 YYNGEE. The CDR3 extends over 16 amino acids.

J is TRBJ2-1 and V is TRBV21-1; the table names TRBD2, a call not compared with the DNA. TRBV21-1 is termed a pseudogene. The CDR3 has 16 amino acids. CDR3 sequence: CASSGRLAGGPNEQFF. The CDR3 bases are TGTGCCAGCAGCGGCCGACTAGCGGGAGGACCCAATGAGCAGTTCTTC.

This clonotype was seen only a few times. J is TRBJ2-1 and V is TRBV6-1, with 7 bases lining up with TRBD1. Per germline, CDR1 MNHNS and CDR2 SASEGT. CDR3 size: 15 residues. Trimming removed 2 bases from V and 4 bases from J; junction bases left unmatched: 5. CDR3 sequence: CASSEWTGQYNEQFF. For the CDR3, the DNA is TGTGCCAGCAGTGAATGGACAGGCCAATACAATGAGCAGTTCTTC.